This T cell receptor (beta chain) is drawn from a study of T-cell reconstitution after alpha-beta-depleted transplantation in children. Preparation of the TCRbeta library used unique molecular identifiers. TCRdb reprocessed the PCR reads with MiXCR, giving one entry per CDR3 protein. Among 90,000 to 150,000 distinct CDR3 sequences listed, 23% were seen once. Per germline, CDR1 LNHNV and CDR2 YYDKDF (reference sequence). The CDR3 is 15 amino acids. Between the trimmed V and J ends, which lost 0 bases and 0 bases, there was a span of 8 bases. This TCR came from a male patient aged 2-15 years who had a stem cell transplant for chronic granulomatous disease, so the T cells may come from the graft donor. The specimen comprised PBMCs, mostly from graft donor cells, sampled 180 days after TCRalphabeta/CD19-depleted stem cell transplant. V is TRBV15 and J is TRBJ2-5, with a tentative D call TRBD1 (5 bases). The CDR3 is CATSREGADQETQYF. As DNA, the CDR3 is TGTGCCACCAGCAGAGAAGGGGCGGACCAAGAGACCCAGTACTTC.